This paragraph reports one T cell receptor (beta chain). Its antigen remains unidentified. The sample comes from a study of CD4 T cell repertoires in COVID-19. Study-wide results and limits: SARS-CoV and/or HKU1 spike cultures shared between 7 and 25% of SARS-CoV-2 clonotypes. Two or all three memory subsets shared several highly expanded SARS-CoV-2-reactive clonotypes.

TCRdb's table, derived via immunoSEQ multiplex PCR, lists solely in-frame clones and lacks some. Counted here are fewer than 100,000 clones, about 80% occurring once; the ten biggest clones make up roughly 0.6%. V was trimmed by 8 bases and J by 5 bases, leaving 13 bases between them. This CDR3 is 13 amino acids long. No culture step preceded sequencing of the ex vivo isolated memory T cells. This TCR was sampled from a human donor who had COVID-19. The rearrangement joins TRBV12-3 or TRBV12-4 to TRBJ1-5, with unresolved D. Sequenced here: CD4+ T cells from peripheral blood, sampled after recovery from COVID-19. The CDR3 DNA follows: TGTGCCAGCTCTCTAATGGACGATCAGCCCCAGCATTTT. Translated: CASSLMDDQPQHF.